The sequence of this TCR beta chain was determined in a study of beta chain features in type 1 diabetes. Study results and limitations: Researchers cautioned that cDNA sequencing could over-represent cells with high TCR expression. A pattern of fewer insertions and more deletions at VDJ junctions was seen in type 1 diabetes patients. Any HLA type influence on TCRB rearrangement was left unresolved here. The similarity of naive, central memory and Treg TCRB repertoires appeared greater among patients than among healthy donors.

Isolated RNA was reverse transcribed in full, so expressed TCRB transcripts were sequenced. Here immunoSEQ multiplex PCR was the method, and the copy in TCRdb shows in-frame clones only, minus some. The sample contains 38,000 or so clones, 50% to 75% of which appear only once. This clone came up a few times. Its specificity is unknown. V was clipped by 1 base and J by 3 bases; unmatched bases: 0. Germline CDR1 and CDR2: SEHNR and FQNEAQ (reference sequence). The CDR3 has 14 amino acids. Specimen: Tregs from blood. The receptor comes from a young woman in good health. The chain recombines TRBV7-9 with TRBJ2-1, with TRBD1 identical over 7 bases. The chain's CDR3 is CASSLGQGYNEQFF. DNA of the CDR3: TGTGCCAGCAGCTTAGGACAGGGCTACAATGAGCAGTTCTTC.